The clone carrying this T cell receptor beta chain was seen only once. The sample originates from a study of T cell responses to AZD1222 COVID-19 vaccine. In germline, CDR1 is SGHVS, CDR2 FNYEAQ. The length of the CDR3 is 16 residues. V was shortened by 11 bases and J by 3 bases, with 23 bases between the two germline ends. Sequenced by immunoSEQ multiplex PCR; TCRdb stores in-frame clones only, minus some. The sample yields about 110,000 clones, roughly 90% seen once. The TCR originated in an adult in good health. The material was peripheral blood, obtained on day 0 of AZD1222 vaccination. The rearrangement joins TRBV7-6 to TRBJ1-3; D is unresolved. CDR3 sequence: CAAPWVVRWGGNTIYF. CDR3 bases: TGTGCCGCCCCCTGGGTCGTCCGATGGGGTGGAAACACCATATATTTT.